The 14 T cell receptor beta chains below were found in one sample sequenced in a study of cytomegalovirus exposure and HLA in healthy donors. Primers: 60 Vbeta forward and 13 Jbeta reverse. Sequencing used immunoSEQ multiplex PCR; TCRdb keeps in-frame clones, though not all of them. The sample contains about 110,000 clones, 76% of which appear only once. Sequencing was done on a sample of PBMCs. The receptor source for this set is a man aged 25-40 years in good health and CMV-seropositive.

This rearrangement joins TRBV9 to TRBJ2-6; D is perhaps TRBD1 (6 bases). Deletions cut 3 bases from V and 3 bases from J, with 10 bases between. The CDR3 loop spans 15 amino acids. Germline CDR1 reads SGDLS; CDR2 reads YYNGEE. The CDR3 coding sequence is TGTGCCAGCAGCGCCCAGGGGTTTGGGGCCAACGTCCTGACTTTC. Encoded protein: CASSAQGFGANVLTF.

The chain recombines TRBV5-8 with TRBJ1-6; 8 bases align to TRBD1. Germline CDR1 SGHTS, CDR2 YDEGEE. This CDR3 contains 14 residues. V lost 4 bases and J lost 11; bases outside the gene matches: 8. The CDR3 coding sequence is TGTGCCAGCAGCGCCGGACAGGGAATTGCACCCCTCCACTTT. Encoded protein: CASSAGQGIAPLHF.

This chain connects TRBV4-1 to TRBJ1-1; possibly TRBD1 for D (5 bases). Trimming took off 3 bases at V and 2 bases at J, with 16 bases between the two ends. Germline V gives CDR1 MGHRA, CDR2 YSYEKL. The CDR3 extends over 16 amino acids. The CDR3 loop is CASSQEPRDFNTEAFF. CDR3 nucleotides: TGCGCCAGCAGCCAGGAACCTCGGGACTTCAACACTGAAGCTTTCTTT.

The rearrangement joins TRBV7-9 to TRBJ1-6; D possibly corresponds to TRBD1 (5 bases). Trimming took off 0 bases at V and 4 bases at J, with 7 bases between the two ends. Looked up from germline, CDR1 is SEHNR and CDR2 is FQNEAQ (reference sequence). The CDR3 runs to 15 residues. The CDR3 loop reads CASSLATVYNSPLHF. The CDR3 DNA follows: TGTGCCAGCAGCTTAGCGACAGTTTATAATTCACCCCTCCACTTT.

The chain combines TRBV27 with TRBJ2-3, with unresolved D. CDR1 is MNHEY and CDR2 is SMNVEV in the germline V gene (reference sequence). V was cut by 5 bases and J by 3 bases, with 12 bases left in between. This CDR3 is 14 amino acids long. In nucleotides, the CDR3 is TGTGCCAGCAGTCTGGCTTATCCTACAGATACGCAGTATTTT. Protein: CASSLAYPTDTQYF.

V gene TRBV11-2 combines with J gene TRBJ2-5; 11 bases align to TRBD2. The CDR3 has 16 amino acids. V lost 0 bases, J lost 4 bases, and 4 bases stayed unmatched. Germline V gives CDR1 SGHAT, CDR2 FQNNGV. In DNA, the CDR3 is TGTGCCAGCAGCTTAGATGGGCTAGCGGGGGGAGAGACCCAGTACTTC. This translates into CASSLDGLAGGETQYF.

This clone turned up a few times. CDR3 bases: TGCGCCAGCAGCCAAGACGGGACGGGACAGGGGGCTCTTAATGAGCAGTTCTTC. Translation: CASSQDGTGQGALNEQFF. The chain employs TRBV4-3 and TRBJ2-1; 12 positions match TRBD1. This CDR3 has 18 residues. Looked up from germline, CDR1 is LGHNA and CDR2 is YSLEER. V was clipped by 0 bases and J by 7 bases; unmatched bases: 10.

This sequence joins TRBV7-3 and TRBJ2-1; 10 bases align to TRBD1. Germline V gene data show CDR1 as SGHTA and CDR2 as FQGTGA. The CDR3 sequence is 16 residues long. J lost 4 bases, V lost 5 bases, and 8 bases had no gene match. The CDR3 sequence: CASSPWGTGAYNEQFF. For the CDR3, the DNA is TGTGCCAGCAGCCCATGGGGGACAGGGGCATACAATGAGCAGTTCTTC. Full variable domain (remainder filled in from reference TRBV7-3 and TRBJ2-1): GAGVSQTPSNKVTEKGKYVELRCDPISGHTALYWYRQSLGQGPEFLIYFQGTGAADDSGLPNDRFFAVRPEGSVSTLKIQRTERGDSAVYLCASSPWGTGAYNEQFFGPGTRLTVL.

The rearrangement links TRBV11-2 to TRBJ2-5; 13 bases align to TRBD2. Germline V lookup: CDR1 SGHAT, CDR2 FQNNGV. The CDR3 totals 15 residues. V was clipped by 4 bases and J by 3 bases; unmatched bases: 2. In DNA, the CDR3 is TGTGCCAGCAGCTCTGGACTAGCGGGGGAAGAGACCCAGTACTTC. Translating gives CASSSGLAGEETQYF.

This chain links TRBV27 with TRBJ1-2, with D unresolved. V was cut by 2 bases and J by 2 bases, with 6 bases left in between. From germline, CDR1 is MNHEY and CDR2 SMNVEV (reference sequence). The CDR3 spans 13 residues. CDR3 region: CASSLTQNYGYTF. The CDR3 coding sequence is TGTGCCAGCAGTTTAACCCAGAACTATGGCTACACCTTC.

This chain connects TRBV5-1 to TRBJ1-4; 9 nucleotides align to TRBD1. Germline V gene data show CDR1 as SGHRS and CDR2 as YFSETQ. There are 18 residues in the CDR3. V lost 4 bases, J lost 5 bases, and 15 bases stayed unmatched. Here the CDR3 reads CASSKGQGSRLGNEKLFF. For the CDR3, the DNA is TGCGCCAGCAGCAAAGGACAGGGGTCCCGTTTGGGAAATGAAAAACTGTTTTTT.

This clone was observed a few times. The rearrangement links TRBV4-1 to TRBJ2-1; 7 bases are a match to TRBD2. V shed 8 bases, J shed 7 bases, and the junction held 11 bases outside the gene matches. The CDR3 sequence is 14 residues long. Per the germline V gene, CDR1 is MGHRA and CDR2 is YSYEKL. Here the CDR3 DNA reads TGCGCCAGCGGGGAACGGGGGAGGGGAAATGAGCAGTTCTTC. It yields the protein CASGERGRGNEQFF.

CDR3 in DNA: TGCAGCGTTGCCTTGGACTTTTCCTACAATGAGCAGTTCTTC. Its translation: CSVALDFSYNEQFF. The V and J genes are TRBV29-1 and TRBJ2-1; the D gene is possibly TRBD2 (5 bases). There are 14 residues in the CDR3. Trimming took 4 bases from V and 1 from J, leaving 11 bases between them. Germline CDR1 and CDR2: SQVTM and ANQGSEA.

V usage is TRBV7-2 and J usage is TRBJ1-2; the match to TRBD1 covers 8 bases. The ends lost 3 bases at V and 8 bases at J; junction bases unmatched: 14. The germline V gene has CDR1 SGHTA and CDR2 FQGNSA. The CDR3 has 16 residues. The CDR3 spells CASSFRGQGARGGYTF. The CDR3 DNA reads TGTGCCAGCAGCTTTCGGGGGCAGGGGGCGCGAGGAGGCTACACCTTC. The full variable domain, in which reference TRBV7-2 and TRBJ1-2 provide the parts outside the CDR3, is GAGVSQSPSNKVTEKGKDVELRCDPISGHTALYWYRQSLGQGLEFLIYFQGNSAPDKSGLPSDRFSAERTGGSVSTLTIQRTQQEDSAVYLCASSFRGQGARGGYTFGSGTRLTVV.